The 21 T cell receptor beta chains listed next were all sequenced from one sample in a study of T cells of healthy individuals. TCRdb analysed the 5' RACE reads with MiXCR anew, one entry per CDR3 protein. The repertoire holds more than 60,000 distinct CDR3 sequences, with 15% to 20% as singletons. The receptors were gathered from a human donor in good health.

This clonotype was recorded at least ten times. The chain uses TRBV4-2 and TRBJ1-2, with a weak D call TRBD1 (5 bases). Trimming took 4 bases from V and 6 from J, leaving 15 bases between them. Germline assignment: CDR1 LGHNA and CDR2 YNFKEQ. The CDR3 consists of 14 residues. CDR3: CASSPLVGRNGYTF. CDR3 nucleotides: TGTGCCAGCAGCCCCCTAGTGGGGCGTAATGGCTACACCTTC.

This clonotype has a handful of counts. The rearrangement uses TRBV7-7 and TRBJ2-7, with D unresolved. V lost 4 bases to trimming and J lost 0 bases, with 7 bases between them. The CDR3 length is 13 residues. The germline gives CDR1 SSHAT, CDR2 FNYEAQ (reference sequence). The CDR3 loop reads CASSSSGSYEQYF. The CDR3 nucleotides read TGTGCCAGCAGCTCTAGTGGCTCCTACGAGCAGTACTTC.

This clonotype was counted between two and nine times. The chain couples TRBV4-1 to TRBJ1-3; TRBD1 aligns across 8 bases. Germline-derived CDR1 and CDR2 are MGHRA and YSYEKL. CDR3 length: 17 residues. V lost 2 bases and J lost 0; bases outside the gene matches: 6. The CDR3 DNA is TGCGCCAGCAGCCAAAGCCAGGGGGCAAGCTCTGGAAACACCATATATTTT. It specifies CASSQSQGASSGNTIYF.

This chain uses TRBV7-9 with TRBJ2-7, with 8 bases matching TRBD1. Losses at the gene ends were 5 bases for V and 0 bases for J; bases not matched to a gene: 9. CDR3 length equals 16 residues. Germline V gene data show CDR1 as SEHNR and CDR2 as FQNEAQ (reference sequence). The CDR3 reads CASSEPWGQDSYEQYF. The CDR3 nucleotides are TGTGCCAGCAGCGAACCGTGGGGACAGGACTCCTACGAGCAGTACTTC.

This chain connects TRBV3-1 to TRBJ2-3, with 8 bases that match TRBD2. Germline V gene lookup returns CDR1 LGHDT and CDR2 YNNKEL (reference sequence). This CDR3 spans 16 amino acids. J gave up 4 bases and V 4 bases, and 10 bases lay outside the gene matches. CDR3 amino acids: CASSPQGSGRADTQYF. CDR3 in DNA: TGTGCCAGCAGCCCCCAAGGCAGCGGGAGAGCAGATACGCAGTATTTT.

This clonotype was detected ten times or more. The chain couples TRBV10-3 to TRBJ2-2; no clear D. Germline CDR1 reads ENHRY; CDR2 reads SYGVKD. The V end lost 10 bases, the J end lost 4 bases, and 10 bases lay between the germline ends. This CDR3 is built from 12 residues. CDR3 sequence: CATSKGTGELFF. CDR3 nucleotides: TGTGCCACCTCAAAGGGCACCGGGGAGCTGTTTTTT.

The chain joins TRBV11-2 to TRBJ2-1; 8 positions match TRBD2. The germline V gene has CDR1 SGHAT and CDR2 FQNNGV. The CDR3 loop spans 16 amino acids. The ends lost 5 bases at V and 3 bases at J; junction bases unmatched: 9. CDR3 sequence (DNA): TGTGCCAGCAGCGGGAGCGTACTAGCGGACTACAATGAGCAGTTCTTC. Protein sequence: CASSGSVLADYNEQFF. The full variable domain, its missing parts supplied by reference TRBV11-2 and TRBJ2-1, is EAGVAQSPRYKIIEKRQSVAFWCNPISGHATLYWYQQILGQGPKLLIQFQNNGVVDDSQLPKDRFSAERLKGVDSTLKIQPAKLEDSAVYLCASSGSVLADYNEQFFGPGTRLTVL.

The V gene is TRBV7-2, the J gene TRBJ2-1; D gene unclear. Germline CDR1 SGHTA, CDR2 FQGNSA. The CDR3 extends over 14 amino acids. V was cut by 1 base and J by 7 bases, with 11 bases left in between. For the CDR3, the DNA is TGTGCCAGCAGCTTAGGACTCGGGCATAATGAGCAGTTCTTC. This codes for CASSLGLGHNEQFF. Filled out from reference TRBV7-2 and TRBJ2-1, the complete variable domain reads GAGVSQSPSNKVTEKGKDVELRCDPISGHTALYWYRQSLGQGLEFLIYFQGNSAPDKSGLPSDRFSAERTGGSVSTLTIQRTQQEDSAVYLCASSLGLGHNEQFFGPGTRLTVL.

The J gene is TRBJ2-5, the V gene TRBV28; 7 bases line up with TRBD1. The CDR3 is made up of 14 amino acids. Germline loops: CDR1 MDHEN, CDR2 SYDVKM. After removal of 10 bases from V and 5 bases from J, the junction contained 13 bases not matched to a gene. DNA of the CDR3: TGTGCCACCCAAAGGACAGGCGCGAAGGAGACCCAGTACTTC. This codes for CATQRTGAKETQYF. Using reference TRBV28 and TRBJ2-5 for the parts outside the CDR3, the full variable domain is DVKVTQSSRYLVKRTGEKVFLECVQDMDHENMFWYRQDPGLGLRLIYFSYDVKMKEKGDIPEGYSVSREKKERFSLILESASTNQTSMYLCATQRTGAKETQYFGPGTRLLVL.

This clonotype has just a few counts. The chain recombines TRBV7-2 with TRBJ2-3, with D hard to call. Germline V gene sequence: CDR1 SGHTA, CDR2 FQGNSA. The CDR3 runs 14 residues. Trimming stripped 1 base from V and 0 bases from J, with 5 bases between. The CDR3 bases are TGTGCCAGCAGCTTAGTCGGGAGCACAGATACGCAGTATTTT. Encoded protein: CASSLVGSTDTQYF.

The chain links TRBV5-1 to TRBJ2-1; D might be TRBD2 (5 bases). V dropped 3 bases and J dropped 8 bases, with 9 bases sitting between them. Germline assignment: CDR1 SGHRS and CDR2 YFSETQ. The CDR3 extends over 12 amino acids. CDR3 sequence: CASSSVGDEQFF. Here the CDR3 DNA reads TGCGCCAGCAGCTCAGTCGGGGATGAGCAGTTCTTC.

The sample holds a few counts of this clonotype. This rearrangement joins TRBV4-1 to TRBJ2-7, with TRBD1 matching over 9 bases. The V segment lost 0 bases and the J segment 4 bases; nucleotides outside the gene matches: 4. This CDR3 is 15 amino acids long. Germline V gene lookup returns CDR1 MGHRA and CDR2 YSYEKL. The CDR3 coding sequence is TGCGCCAGCAGCCAAGAGCAGGACAGGGGTTACGAGCAGTACTTC. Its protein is CASSQEQDRGYEQYF.

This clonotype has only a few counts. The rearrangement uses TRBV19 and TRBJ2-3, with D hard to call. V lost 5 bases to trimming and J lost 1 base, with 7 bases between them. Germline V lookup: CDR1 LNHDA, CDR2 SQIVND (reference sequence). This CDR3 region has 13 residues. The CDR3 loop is CASSVRGTDTQYF. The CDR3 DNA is TGTGCCAGTAGTGTCAGAGGCACAGATACGCAGTATTTT.

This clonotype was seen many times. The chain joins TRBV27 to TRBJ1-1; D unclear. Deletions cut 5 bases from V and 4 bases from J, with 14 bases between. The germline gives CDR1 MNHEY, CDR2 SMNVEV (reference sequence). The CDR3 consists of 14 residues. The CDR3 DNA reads TGTGCCAGCAGTACCCTCCCCAGGAGCACTGAAGCTTTCTTT. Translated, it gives CASSTLPRSTEAFF.

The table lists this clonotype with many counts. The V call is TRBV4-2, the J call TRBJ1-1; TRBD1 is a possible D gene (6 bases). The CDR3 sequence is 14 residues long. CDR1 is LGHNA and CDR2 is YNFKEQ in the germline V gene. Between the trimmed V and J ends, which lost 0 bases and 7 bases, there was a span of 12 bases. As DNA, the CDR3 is TGTGCCAGCAGCCAAGAACAGGGATCGATTGAAGCTTTCTTT. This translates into CASSQEQGSIEAFF.

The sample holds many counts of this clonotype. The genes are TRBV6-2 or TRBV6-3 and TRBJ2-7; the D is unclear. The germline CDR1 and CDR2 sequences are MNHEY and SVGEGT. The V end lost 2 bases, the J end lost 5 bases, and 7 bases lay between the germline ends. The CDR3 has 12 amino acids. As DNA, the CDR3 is TGTGCCAGCAGTTACACAGCGAACGAGCAGTACTTC. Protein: CASSYTANEQYF.

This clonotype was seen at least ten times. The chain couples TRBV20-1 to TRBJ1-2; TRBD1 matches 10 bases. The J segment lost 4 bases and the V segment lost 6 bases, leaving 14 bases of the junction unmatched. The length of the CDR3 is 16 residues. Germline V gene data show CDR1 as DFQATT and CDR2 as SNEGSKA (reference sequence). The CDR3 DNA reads TGCAGTGCCTACCCTCCGGGACAGGGGAGATCCTATGGCTACACCTTC. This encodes CSAYPPGQGRSYGYTF.

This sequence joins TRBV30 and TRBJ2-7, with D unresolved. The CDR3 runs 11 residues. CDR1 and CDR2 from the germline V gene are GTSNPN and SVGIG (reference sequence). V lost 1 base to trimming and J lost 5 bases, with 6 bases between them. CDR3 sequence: CAWSETDEQYF. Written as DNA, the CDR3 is TGTGCCTGGAGTGAAACAGACGAGCAGTACTTC.

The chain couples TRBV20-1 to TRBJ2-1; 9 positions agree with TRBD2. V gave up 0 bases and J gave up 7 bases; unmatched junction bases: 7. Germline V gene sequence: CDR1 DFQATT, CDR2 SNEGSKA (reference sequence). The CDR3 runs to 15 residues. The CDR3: CSARDPSGGRNEQFF. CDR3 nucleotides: TGCAGTGCTAGAGACCCCAGCGGGGGGAGGAATGAGCAGTTCTTC.

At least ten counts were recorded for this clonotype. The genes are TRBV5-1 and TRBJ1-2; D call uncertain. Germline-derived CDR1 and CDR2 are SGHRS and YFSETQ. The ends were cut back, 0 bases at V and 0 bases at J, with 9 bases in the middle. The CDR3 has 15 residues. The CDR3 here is CASSLGTETNYGYTF. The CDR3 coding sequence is TGCGCCAGCAGCTTGGGAACAGAGACTAACTATGGCTACACCTTC.

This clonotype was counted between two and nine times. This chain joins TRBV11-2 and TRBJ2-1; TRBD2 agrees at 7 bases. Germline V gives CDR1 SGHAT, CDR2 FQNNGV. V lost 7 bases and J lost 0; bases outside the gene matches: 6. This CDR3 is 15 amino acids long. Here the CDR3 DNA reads TGTGCCAGCACCTCCAGGACTAGCTCCTACAATGAGCAGTTCTTC. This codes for CASTSRTSSYNEQFF.